A selection of T cell receptor beta chains follows, all from one sample in a study of blood T cell repertoires in COVID-19. Data came from immunoSEQ multiplex PCR; TCRdb stores just in-frame clones and leaves some out. The table lists 280,000 or so clones, roughly 87% of them singletons. The material sequenced was peripheral blood. These receptors all stem from a human donor in a cohort sampled during active COVID-19. CDR3s include the opening cysteine and the closing phenylalanine or tryptophan. The D gene is left open where the match is weak.

TRBD2,TRBV5-1,CASSLVLAGKQETQYF
-,TRBV6-1,CASSEGHSSRGYTF
-,TRBV25-1,CASRGSGFSGNTIYF
TRBD1,TRBV18,CASSLFWTGENEQFF
-,TRBV6-6,CASSYDTSLKFF
TRBD2,TRBV6-5,CASSGGLVNNNEQFF
-,TRBV14,CASSRQNYGYTF
-,TRBV11-2,CASSRGQNVSPLHF
-,TRBV27,CASSTSINTGELFF
-,TRBV13,CASSSSRPRGPQHF
-,TRBV5-8,CASSLGGADTQYF
-,TRBV11-2,CASSLRRGRGDEQYF
-,TRBV28,CASSFQGSGEQYF
-,TRBV5-1,CASSYSGDRTGELFF
TRBD2,TRBV3-1/TRBV3-2,CASSPSGTESNTDTQYF
TRBD1,TRBV18,CASSWTGLTYNEQFF
TRBD1,TRBV6-5,CASSYSRTGGAFF
-,TRBV6-5,CASRPGTLSYEQYF
TRBD1,TRBV19,CASSQQGAEAFF
TRBD1,TRBV10-3,CAISESSRGTEGYTF
-,TRBV28,CASSSFPQGSSGANVLTF
TRBD1,TRBV6-2/TRBV6-3,CASRPDRVGYQETQYF
TRBD1,TRBV4-1,CASSQDPGGDGYTF
TRBD2,TRBV28,CASSSGSPPNEQFF
TRBD2,TRBV28,CASGTSGSWGSYEQYF
TRBD1,TRBV30,CAWRTGGRGEAFF